This note documents a single T cell receptor (beta chain) sequence. Its cognate antigen is unknown. UMI-tagged TRB cDNA libraries were built via 5' RACE. Reprocessing the 5' RACE reads, TCRdb reports a single entry for every CDR3 protein and omits DNA. The listing records around 160,000 distinct CDR3 sequences. The CDR3 extends over 15 amino acids. Looked up from germline, CDR1 is MNHEY and CDR2 is SVGAGI. This sample was included in a study of CXCR3-negative and CXCR3-positive naive CD8 T cells. Study findings and constraints: TRB CDR3 hydrophobicity was greater in CXCR3-positive naive cells than in CXCR3-negative naive cells. Memory CD8+ T cell repertoires were far less diverse than both naive subsets.

Sample: naive CXCR3+ CD8+ T cells from blood. The subset denotes: CD45RO-CCR7+CD27+CD95- naive CD8+ T cells expressing CXCR3 (TNR3+). The chain recombines TRBV6-5 with TRBJ1-1; TCRdb's D call of TRBD1 is untestable without DNA. This TCR was sampled from a human donor in good health. Some clones in this sample may be carry-over from other donors' samples. CDR3 sequence reads: CASSYSGQGNTEAFF.